The clone carrying this TCR beta chain was seen many times. Sample time point: persistent/refractory GD, antithyroid drugs over 5 years with positive TRAb. From PBMCs, RNA was extracted and then used to make the TCR library. Approximately 8.3 milliliters of peripheral blood went into EDTA tubes. The sample comes from a study of regulatory T cells in long-lasting Graves disease. Study at large: Over-5-year antithyroid drug use with positive TSH receptor antibodies defined persistent Graves' disease in the study.

With iRepertoire HTBI primers and Arm-PCR of CDR3 regions, TCR beta libraries were built. Per the original data handling: Samples collectively showed around 56 TRBV and roughly 15 TRBJ segments. TCRdb reprocessed the multiplex PCR reads via MiXCR and lists one record per CDR3 protein. The V and J calls here are based on TCRdb, not the publication. The data contain fewer than 550,000 distinct CDR3 sequences, approximately 21% of them singletons. Losses at the gene ends were 3 bases for V and 0 bases for J; bases not matched to a gene: 10. The CDR3 spans 16 residues. Per germline, CDR1 DFQATT and CDR2 SNEGSKA (reference sequence).

V usage is TRBV20-1 and J usage is TRBJ2-7; TRBD2 matches 8 bases. The starting material was peripheral blood mononuclear cells (PBMCs), obtained when the disease was refractory, from a patient treated with antithyroid drugs. This receptor was identified in a female donor with Graves disease. The CDR3 loop reads CSARSGSPTGSYEQYF. DNA of the CDR3: TGCAGTGCTAGGAGCGGGAGCCCTACCGGCTCCTACGAGCAGTACTTC.